This T cell receptor (beta chain) was captured by sequencing in a study of T cells expressing NK-cell markers. The CDR3 runs 14 residues. Germline lookup yields CDR1 MNHNS and CDR2 SASEGT. TCRdb re-called the 5' RACE reads and shows each CDR3 protein once, DNA omitted. This table holds some 190,000 distinct CDR3 sequences. The sequenced sample was blood T cells: a sorted CD56 or NKG2C T cell subset, CD4+ or CD8+ T cells, or bulk PBMC T cells (not recorded which). The rearrangement joins TRBV6-1 to TRBJ1-6. This TCR came from a man between 18 and 69 years old in good health. The CDR3 reads CASSASYGNSPLHF.